A single sample gave rise to the 12 T cell receptor beta chains below, sequenced in a study of T cell repertoires in cytomegalovirus infection. TCRdb analysed the reads with MiXCR anew, one entry per CDR3 protein. The repertoire holds about 500,000 distinct CDR3 sequences, roughly a third seen once, with about a sixth in the top ten. These receptors lack a known antigen. The input for sequencing was cultured PBMCs, taken from culture after CMV antigen stimulation. Receptors were obtained from a human donor in good health (CMV status not recorded). Some clones in this sample may be carry-over from other donors' samples.

This clonotype has just a few counts. The V gene is TRBV7-9, the J gene TRBJ2-1; 13 bases map to TRBD2. Germline loops: CDR1 SEHNR, CDR2 FQNEAQ (reference sequence). The CDR3 is made up of 17 amino acids. V trimming: 5 bases; J trimming: 4 bases; junction bases outside the gene matches: 8. The CDR3 is CASSRTSGLAGYNEQFF. The CDR3, as DNA: TGTGCCAGCAGCCGTACCTCGGGACTAGCGGGATACAATGAGCAGTTCTTC.

The rearrangement uses TRBV4-1 and TRBJ1-1; D unresolved. Trimming took 2 bases from V and 8 from J, leaving 18 bases between them. The CDR3 extends over 15 amino acids. The germline CDR1 and CDR2 sequences are MGHRA and YSYEKL. This CDR3 is CASSQLSLGLGEAFF. In DNA form, the CDR3 reads TGCGCCAGCAGCCAACTTTCTTTGGGCTTGGGGGAAGCTTTCTTT.

There are many counts of this clonotype. V and J are TRBV7-2 and TRBJ2-3, with D maybe TRBD2 (6 bases). The CDR3 is 16 amino acids. V shed 1 base and J shed 3 bases, with 14 bases lying between them. Germline lookup yields CDR1 SGHTA and CDR2 FQGNSA. The DNA of the CDR3 is TGTGCCAGCAGCTTAGGAACGGGACTCTCGACAGATACGCAGTATTTT. As protein: CASSLGTGLSTDTQYF.

This clonotype showed up many times. The rearrangement joins TRBV7-2 to TRBJ2-1, with unresolved D. Germline V CDR1 and CDR2: SGHTA, FQGNSA. V lost 1 base, J lost 9 bases, and 7 bases lay in between. CDR3 size: 12 residues. The CDR3 DNA sequence: TGTGCCAGCAGCTTAGTGGTAGTTGAGCAGTTCTTC. Its translation is CASSLVVVEQFF.

This clonotype came up many times. This chain joins TRBV28 and TRBJ2-5; D gene uncertain. Trimming shortened V by 8 bases and J by 5 bases, and 9 bases separated the two germline ends. CDR1 is MDHEN, CDR2 SYDVKM, per germline. CDR3 size: 11 residues. CDR3 loop: CASPSEETQYF. The CDR3 region has the DNA TGTGCCAGCCCCTCGGAGGAGACCCAGTACTTC.

This clonotype was picked up a small number of times. J is TRBJ2-7 and V is TRBV7-9, with 9 positions matching TRBD2. The CDR3 contains 15 residues. V shed 5 bases and J 4 bases; nucleotides not matched to a gene: 9. Germline V gene data show CDR1 as SEHNR and CDR2 as FQNEAQ (reference sequence). This chain's CDR3 is CASSPAGLAFYEQYF. In nucleotides, the CDR3 is TGTGCCAGCAGCCCGGCTGGACTAGCGTTTTACGAGCAGTACTTC.

CDR3: CAWRSPGTTEKLFF. CDR3 coding DNA: TGTGCCTGGAGATCCCCCGGGACAACTGAAAAACTGTTTTTT. The chain recombines TRBV30 with TRBJ1-4; D is possibly TRBD1 (6 bases). Trimming took 3 bases from V and 7 from J, leaving 15 bases between them. This CDR3 has 14 amino acids. The germline V gene has CDR1 GTSNPN and CDR2 SVGIG (reference sequence).

The chain links TRBV5-5 to TRBJ1-2, with a tentative D call TRBD1 (5 bases). The CDR3 spans 16 residues. The germline gives CDR1 SGHKS, CDR2 YYEKEE (reference sequence). Trimming took 1 base from V and 4 from J, leaving 17 bases between them. Here the CDR3 DNA reads TGTGCCAGCAGCTTGAGCTGGGGCCAGGATCCCTATGGCTACACCTTC. Translation: CASSLSWGQDPYGYTF.

The chain couples TRBV12-3 or TRBV12-4 to TRBJ1-1; D not resolved. The germline V and J ends were trimmed by 5 bases and 0 bases, with 16 bases remaining between them. This CDR3 has 16 amino acids. CDR3 sequence: CASSPSRTGMNTEAFF. As DNA, the CDR3 is TGTGCCAGCAGTCCCTCCCGGACGGGTATGAACACTGAAGCTTTCTTT.

J is TRBJ2-2 and V is TRBV19, with a weak D call TRBD2 (6 bases). Germline V lookup: CDR1 LNHDA, CDR2 SQIVND (reference sequence). This CDR3 comprises 17 residues. The V end lost 7 bases, the J end lost 2 bases, and 20 bases lay between the germline ends. The CDR3 bases are TGTGCCAGTACCCAAACAAATCCGGGACTTAACACCGGGGAGCTGTTTTTT. Protein product: CASTQTNPGLNTGELFF.

This clonotype occurred a few times. The chain combines TRBV7-2 with TRBJ2-3; perhaps TRBD1 as D (5 bases). The CDR3 length is 15 residues. The germline gives CDR1 SGHTA, CDR2 FQGNSA. Trimming took off 1 base at V and 3 bases at J, with 11 bases between the two ends. CDR3 in DNA: TGTGCCAGCAGCTTAGTGCAGGGATTTACAGATACGCAGTATTTT. Protein: CASSLVQGFTDTQYF.

This clonotype was counted between two and nine times. The V and J genes are TRBV28 and TRBJ1-5; TRBD1 aligns across 9 bases. J lost 4 bases, V lost 3 bases, and 7 bases had no gene match. This CDR3 contains 16 residues. Germline CDR1 is MDHEN and CDR2 is SYDVKM. This CDR3 is CASSFQSGTGNQPQHF. Here the CDR3 DNA reads TGTGCCAGCAGTTTTCAATCCGGGACAGGGAATCAGCCCCAGCATTTT.